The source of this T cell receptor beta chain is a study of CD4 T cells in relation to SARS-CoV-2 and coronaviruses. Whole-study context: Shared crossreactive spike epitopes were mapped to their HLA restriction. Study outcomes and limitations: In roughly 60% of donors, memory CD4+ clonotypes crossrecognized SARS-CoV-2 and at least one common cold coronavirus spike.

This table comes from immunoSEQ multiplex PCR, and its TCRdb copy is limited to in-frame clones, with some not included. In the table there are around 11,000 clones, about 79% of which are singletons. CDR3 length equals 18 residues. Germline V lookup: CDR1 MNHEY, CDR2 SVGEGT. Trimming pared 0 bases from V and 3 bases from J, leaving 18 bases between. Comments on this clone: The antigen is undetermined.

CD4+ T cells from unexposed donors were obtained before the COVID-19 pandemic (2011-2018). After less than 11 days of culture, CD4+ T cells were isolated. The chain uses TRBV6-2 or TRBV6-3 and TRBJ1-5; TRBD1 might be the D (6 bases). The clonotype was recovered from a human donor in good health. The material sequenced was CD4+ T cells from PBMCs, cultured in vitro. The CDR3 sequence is CASSYSPQGGTFNQPQHF. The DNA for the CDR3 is TGTGCCAGCAGTTACTCGCCACAGGGAGGAACCTTCAATCAGCCCCAGCATTTT.